This paragraph covers one T cell receptor (beta chain) sequence. The antigen is undetermined. This record comes from a study of vaccination effects on CD4 cells after COVID-19. Here immunoSEQ multiplex PCR was the method, and the copy in TCRdb shows in-frame clones only, minus some. The data show about 40,000 clones, roughly 66% seen once. With the ViraFEST assay, the study expanded antigen-specific CD4+ T cells using viral peptide pools, then sequenced them. Investigators separated out CD4+ T cells once less than 11 days of culture had passed. Vaccinated participants had no history of SARS-CoV-2 infection and tested negative for nucleocapsid antibodies. With around 9.4 ug/ml peptides and around 9.6 IU/ml IL-2, some 2 million PBMC per well were cultured. Half the medium was swapped for IL-2 medium on days 3 and 7. Study outcomes and limitations: Missing from the study were early post-infection timepoints, and its convalescent patients were few. Healthy vaccinees' vaccine-induced clones included only 1 of 255 that recognized common cold coronaviruses.

The CDR3 is 15 amino acids. Germline V lookup: CDR1 SNHLY, CDR2 FYNNEI. Trimming took 6 bases from V and 7 from J; bases not matched to a gene: 7. The chain uses TRBV2 and TRBJ2-1; 12 nucleotides line up with TRBD1. The clonotype was recovered from a human donor who received a COVID-19 vaccine. This material consisted of CD4+ T cells from PBMCs cultured with HCoV-OC43 spike peptides, taken before COVID-19 vaccination. The subset: HCoV-OC43 spike overlapping peptide pool stimulation. CDR3 residues: CASRPGTGGRNEQFF. CDR3 sequence (DNA): TGTGCCAGCAGACCCGGGACAGGGGGCAGGAATGAGCAGTTCTTC.